This paragraph covers one T cell receptor beta chain sequence. Antigen unknown. The PCR was carried out with 60 Vbeta primers and 13 Jbeta primers. Only in-frame clones appear in the TCRdb table, and some are missing; sequencing was by immunoSEQ multiplex PCR. The sample holds 150,000 to 200,000 clones, 77% seen once. The data stem from a study of cytomegalovirus exposure and HLA in healthy donors. Study summary: Some 85 million unique TCRs from HLA-typed donors were held in an early data release. Study-wide findings and caveats: Exclusion as indistinguishable affected some V segments, including TRBV6-2 and TRBV6-3.

The germline CDR1 and CDR2 sequences are SQVTM and ANQGSEA. The length of the CDR3 is 13 residues. V dropped 5 bases and J dropped 6; count of bases not matched to a gene: 6. Among the donors, all were healthy bone marrow donors. The chain uses TRBV29-1 and TRBJ1-2, with 10 nucleotides matching TRBD1. This receptor was obtained from a woman aged 25 to 39 in good health and CMV-seronegative. Sequenced: PBMCs. CDR3 sequence (DNA): TGCAGCGTTTTTTCCGGACAGGGGGATGGCTACACCTTC. It codes for CSVFSGQGDGYTF.